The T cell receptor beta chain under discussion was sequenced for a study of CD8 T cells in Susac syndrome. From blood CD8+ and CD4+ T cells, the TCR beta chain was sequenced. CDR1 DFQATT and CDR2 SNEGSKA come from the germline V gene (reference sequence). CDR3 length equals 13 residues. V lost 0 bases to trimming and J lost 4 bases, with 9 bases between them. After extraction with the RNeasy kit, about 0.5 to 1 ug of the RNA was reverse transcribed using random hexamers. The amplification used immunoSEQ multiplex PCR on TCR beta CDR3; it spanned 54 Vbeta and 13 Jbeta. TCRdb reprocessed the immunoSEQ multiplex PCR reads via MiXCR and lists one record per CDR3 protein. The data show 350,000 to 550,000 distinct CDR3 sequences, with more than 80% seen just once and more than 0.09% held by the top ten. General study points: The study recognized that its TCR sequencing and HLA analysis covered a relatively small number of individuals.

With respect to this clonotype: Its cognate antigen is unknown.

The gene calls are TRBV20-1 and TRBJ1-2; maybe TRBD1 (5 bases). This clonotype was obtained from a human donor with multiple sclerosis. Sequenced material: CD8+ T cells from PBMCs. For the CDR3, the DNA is TGCAGTGCTAGAGATAGAACAGGCTATGGCTACACCTTC. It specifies CSARDRTGYGYTF.